Below are 4 T cell receptor beta chains sequenced from a single sample in a study of cytomegalovirus exposure and HLA in healthy donors. PCR was performed using 60 Vbeta and 13 Jbeta primers. Data came from immunoSEQ multiplex PCR; TCRdb stores just in-frame clones and leaves some out. This repertoire shows 120,000 or so clones, over 9.5% found once; its top ten account for approximately 4.4%. Input material: PBMCs. Receptor source: a woman between 18 and 29 years old in good health and CMV-seropositive.

The chain has TRBV6-6 and TRBJ2-1; the D is unclear. The CDR3 is 14 residues long. Germline CDR1 is MNHNY and CDR2 is SVGAGI (reference sequence). The V gene lost 0 bases and the J gene lost 4 bases, with 7 bases spanning the gap. The CDR3 loop is CASSYSSVYNEQFF. CDR3 nucleotides: TGTGCCAGCAGTTACTCGTCCGTATACAATGAGCAGTTCTTC.

This clone was seen a few times. This chain links TRBV28 with TRBJ2-7; D remains unclear. The CDR3 contains 12 residues. Germline assignment: CDR1 MDHEN and CDR2 SYDVKM. The germline V and J ends were trimmed by 5 bases and 2 bases, with 7 bases remaining between them. The CDR3 region is CASSPLAYEQYF. The DNA for the CDR3 is TGTGCCAGCAGTCCTCTAGCCTACGAGCAGTACTTC. Based on the CDR3 plus reference TRBV28 and TRBJ2-7, the full variable domain is DVKVTQSSRYLVKRTGEKVFLECVQDMDHENMFWYRQDPGLGLRLIYFSYDVKMKEKGDIPEGYSVSREKKERFSLILESASTNQTSMYLCASSPLAYEQYFGPGTRLTVT.

This clone was seen more than once but under ten times. V and J are TRBV10-3 and TRBJ2-7, with 8 bases fitting TRBD2. Losses at the gene ends were 7 bases for V and 5 bases for J; bases not matched to a gene: 7. Germline CDR1 reads ENHRY; CDR2 reads SYGVKD. The CDR3 has 13 residues. This CDR3 is CAITRRAGDEQYF. The CDR3 DNA reads TGTGCCATCACGCGCAGAGCGGGAGACGAGCAGTACTTC.

This clone was seen more than once but under ten times. This chain uses TRBV7-3 with TRBJ2-3, with 8 bases aligning to TRBD2. V gave up 3 bases and J gave up 5 bases; unmatched junction bases: 4. CDR1 SGHTA and CDR2 FQGTGA come from the germline V gene. The CDR3 has 14 residues. The CDR3 protein is CASSFLTSEDTQYF. For the CDR3, the DNA is TGTGCCAGCAGCTTTTTGACTAGCGAAGATACGCAGTATTTT.